This T cell receptor (beta chain) was obtained from a study of T cell responses to AZD1222 COVID-19 vaccine. Study results and caveats: There were repertoire samples only from the period after the peak T cell response.

Libraries were prepared by immunoSEQ multiplex PCR; TCRdb keeps only in-frame clonotypes and omits some of them. This sample has some 150,000 clones; roughly nine tenths occur once, and the top ten carry about 3%. This clone was detected a few times. Its antigen is as yet unknown. Sample: peripheral blood, taken on day 0 of AZD1222 vaccination. The TCR was taken from an adult in good health.

CDR3 region: CASSQDGQKLFF. CDR3 DNA sequence: TGCGCCAGCAGCCAGGACGGTCAAAAACTGTTTTTT. The J gene is TRBJ1-4, the V gene TRBV4-3; the D is unclear. Germline V gene data show CDR1 as LGHNA and CDR2 as YSLEER. Between the trimmed V and J ends, which lost 3 bases and 9 bases, there was a span of 8 bases. CDR3 length: 12 residues.